A single sample gave rise to the 20 T cell receptor beta chains below, sequenced in a study of CD8 T cells in ankylosing spondylitis. Broader study findings: A motif in TCR beta, a set of eight highly homologous variants, appeared characteristic of ankylosing spondylitis blood.

TCRdb recomputed calls from the 5' RACE reads with MiXCR, one row per CDR3 protein. This sample carries 450,000 to 550,000 distinct CDR3 sequences, about 5% of them seen once, and the ten largest clones take under 4.5%. Their recognized antigens are unknown. Sequencing was carried out using blood, either unsorted or a sorted T cell fraction (not recorded which). The receptors were gathered from a male donor with ankylosing spondylitis.

CDR3 bases: TGTGCCAGCAGCCCCCGCGGGAGGGCCCGCAACGAGCAGTACTTC. It encodes CASSPRGRARNEQYF. The rearrangement uses TRBV4-2 and TRBJ2-7, with TRBD2 matching 9 bases. There are 15 residues in the CDR3. V gave up 4 bases and J gave up 5 bases; unmatched junction bases: 9. Germline V CDR1 and CDR2: LGHNA, YNFKEQ.

V is TRBV6-2 or TRBV6-3 and J is TRBJ2-7, with TRBD2 matching 8 bases. CDR1 MNHEY and CDR2 SVGEGT come from the germline V gene. J lost 4 bases, V lost 6 bases, and 14 bases had no gene match. The CDR3 consists of 16 residues. The CDR3 sequence: CASRSLLAAAGYEQYF. In DNA, the CDR3 is TGTGCCAGCAGGTCTCTACTAGCGGCAGCGGGGTACGAGCAGTACTTC.

There are many counts of this clonotype. The chain is built from TRBV6-5 and TRBJ2-1, with D possibly matching TRBD2 (5 bases). CDR3 size: 14 residues. CDR1 MNHEY and CDR2 SVGAGI come from the germline V gene. V was clipped by 2 bases and J by 3 bases, with 8 bases between them. The CDR3 nucleotides read TGTGCCAGCAGTTACGCTAGCTTCTACAATGAGCAGTTCTTC. Encoded protein: CASSYASFYNEQFF.

This clonotype appeared many times. The chain couples TRBV20-1 to TRBJ2-7; TRBD1 is a possible D gene (6 bases). Germline V gene sequence: CDR1 DFQATT, CDR2 SNEGSKA (reference sequence). This CDR3 has 14 amino acids. Trimming removed 3 bases from V and 6 bases from J, with 18 bases in between. The DNA of the CDR3 is TGCAGTGCTAGTCTGAGGGCAGGGGAGCTCGAGCAGTACTTC. This gives the protein CSASLRAGELEQYF.

In this sample, this clonotype turned up many times. V gene TRBV20-1 combines with J gene TRBJ1-2; TRBD1 is a possible D gene (5 bases). In germline, CDR1 is DFQATT, CDR2 SNEGSKA (reference sequence). V shed 2 bases and J shed 4 bases, with 11 bases lying between them. This CDR3 region has 13 residues. CDR3 region: CSARWGTLYGYTF. CDR3 in DNA: TGCAGTGCTAGATGGGGGACCCTCTATGGCTACACCTTC.

This clonotype was recorded a few times. The gene calls are TRBV29-1 and TRBJ2-5; 11 bases align to TRBD1. From germline, CDR1 is SQVTM and CDR2 ANQGSEA. J was trimmed by 2 bases and V by 0 bases; bases with no gene match: 5. The CDR3 runs 16 residues. The CDR3 DNA sequence: TGCAGCGTTGAAGAAGGGACAGGGGGAGGTCAAGAGACCCAGTACTTC. It is translated as CSVEEGTGGGQETQYF.

The V call is TRBV9, the J call TRBJ2-1; maybe TRBD2 (6 bases). Trimming pared 4 bases from V and 1 base from J, leaving 18 bases between. Looked up from germline, CDR1 is SGDLS and CDR2 is YYNGEE. This CDR3 has 17 amino acids. This chain's CDR3 is CASSPSLTGESYNEQFF. As DNA, the CDR3 is TGTGCCAGCAGCCCCTCCCTTACGGGGGAGTCCTACAATGAGCAGTTCTTC. The whole variable domain, remainder taken from reference TRBV9 and TRBJ2-1, is DSGVTQTPKHLITATGQRVTLRCSPRSGDLSVYWYQQSLDQGLQFLIQYYNGEERAKGNILERFSAQQFPDLHSELNLSSLELGDSALYFCASSPSLTGESYNEQFFGPGTRLTVL.

This clonotype was recorded many times. The chain joins TRBV5-5 to TRBJ1-1; D is undetermined. Germline V gene lookup returns CDR1 SGHKS and CDR2 YYEKEE (reference sequence). V was cut by 3 bases and J by 5 bases, with 14 bases left in between. CDR3 length: 14 amino acids. DNA for the CDR3: TGTGCCAGCAGCTGGGGAGGGCGAGGGACTGAAGCTTTCTTT. It is translated as CASSWGGRGTEAFF. The full variable domain, with the rest looked up from reference TRBV5-5 and TRBJ1-1, is DAGVTQSPTHLIKTRGQQVTLRCSPISGHKSVSWYQQVLGQGPQFIFQYYEKEERGRGNFPDRFSARQFPNYSSELNVNALLLGDSALYLCASSWGGRGTEAFFGQGTRLTVV.

This clonotype was found a few times. The rearrangement joins TRBV5-1 to TRBJ2-7, with D tentatively TRBD1 (5 bases). V was cut by 0 bases and J by 2 bases, with 9 bases left in between. The CDR3 consists of 14 residues. Germline CDR1 reads SGHRS; CDR2 reads YFSETQ. CDR3 region: CASSLVTDTYEQYF. The CDR3 nucleotides are TGCGCCAGCAGCTTGGTGACAGATACCTACGAGCAGTACTTC. The full variable domain, rest sourced from reference TRBV5-1 and TRBJ2-7, is KAGVTQTPRYLIKTRGQQVTLSCSPISGHRSVSWYQQTPGQGLQFLFEYFSETQRNKGNFPGRFSGRQFSNSRSEMNVSTLELGDSALYLCASSLVTDTYEQYFGPGTRLTVT.

This clonotype was found many times. The chain combines TRBV7-9 with TRBJ2-5; D call uncertain. This CDR3 comprises 11 residues. V lost 4 bases and J 5 bases, leaving 5 bases between the germline ends. Looked up from germline, CDR1 is SEHNR and CDR2 is FQNEAQ (reference sequence). CDR3 protein: CASSSVETQYF. DNA for the CDR3: TGTGCCAGCAGCTCCGTCGAGACCCAGTACTTC.

Ten or more counts support this clonotype. The chain joins TRBV7-9 to TRBJ2-3, with 9 positions matching TRBD2. The germline V gene has CDR1 SEHNR and CDR2 FQNEAQ (reference sequence). Trimming removed 5 bases from V and 1 base from J; junction bases left unmatched: 7. The CDR3 totals 16 residues. Written as DNA, the CDR3 is TGTGCCAGCAGCCTCGGTGGCGGGAGGGGCACAGATACGCAGTATTTT. Translating it yields CASSLGGGRGTDTQYF.

There are many counts of this clonotype. The chain has TRBV20-1 and TRBJ2-5; D ambiguous. CDR3 length equals 10 residues. Germline CDR1 reads DFQATT; CDR2 reads SNEGSKA (reference sequence). V was trimmed by 2 bases and J by 5 bases, leaving 3 bases between them. This CDR3 is CSARFETQYF. For the CDR3, the DNA is TGCAGTGCTAGATTTGAGACCCAGTACTTC.

This clonotype was recorded once. A much larger clone differs by one base, so this may be a read error. The chain uses TRBV5-1 and TRBJ2-1; perhaps D is TRBD1 or TRBD2 (5 bases each). The last part of the DNA fits TRBJ2-7 better; the J call may be wrong. Germline V CDR1 and CDR2: SGHRS, YFSETQ. This CDR3 spans 14 amino acids. CDR3 DNA: TGCGCCAGCAGCTCCGGGACGGGCGACAATGAGCAGTACTTC. Translating it yields CASSSGTGDNEQYF.

In this sample, this clonotype turned up many times. This chain joins TRBV28 and TRBJ1-1, with no clear D. There are 14 residues in the CDR3. V was shortened by 2 bases and J by 2 bases, with 9 bases between the two germline ends. The germline CDR1 and CDR2 sequences are MDHEN and SYDVKM. The CDR3 coding sequence is TGTGCCAGCAGTTTACCGTTAGGTAACACTGAAGCTTTCTTT. As protein: CASSLPLGNTEAFF.

This clonotype was picked up many times. The chain uses TRBV4-3 and TRBJ1-1; the match to TRBD1 covers 8 bases. The length of the CDR3 is 18 residues. V shed 0 bases, J shed 3 bases, and the junction held 12 bases outside the gene matches. Germline V gives CDR1 LGHNA, CDR2 YSLEER. For the CDR3, the DNA is TGCGCCAGCAGCCAAGATTTGGTACAGGGGGACGCGGACACTGAAGCTTTCTTT. Protein: CASSQDLVQGDADTEAFF.

In this sample, this clonotype turned up many times. The gene calls are TRBV29-1 and TRBJ2-7, with 8 bases that match TRBD2. CDR1 and CDR2 (germline): SQVTM, ANQGSEA. Trimming at V came to 5 bases and at J to 0 bases, leaving 3 bases not matched to a gene. CDR3 length equals 13 residues. Here the CDR3 DNA reads TGCAGCGTTCGGGGGGGATTCTCCTACGAGCAGTACTTC. This translates into CSVRGGFSYEQYF.

This clonotype was observed many times. This chain joins TRBV28 and TRBJ1-1, with D unclear. The CDR3 runs 13 residues. V shed 5 bases and J shed 3 bases, with 10 bases lying between them. Germline V CDR1 and CDR2: MDHEN, SYDVKM. This chain's CDR3 is CASSGPQYTEAFF. CDR3 coding DNA: TGTGCCAGCAGTGGCCCGCAGTACACTGAAGCTTTCTTT.

At least ten counts were recorded for this clonotype. The CDR3 DNA follows: TGTGCCAGCAGCCCAAAGCGGGATATCAGGTCAGATACGCAGTATTTT. This gives the protein CASSPKRDIRSDTQYF. V gene TRBV7-2 combines with J gene TRBJ2-3, with TRBD2 matching over 7 bases. The CDR3 sequence is 16 residues long. V was clipped by 5 bases and J by 4 bases; unmatched bases: 12. CDR1 is SGHTA and CDR2 is FQGNSA in the germline V gene.

The chain is built from TRBV5-8 and TRBJ2-7; D is ambiguous. This CDR3 region has 14 residues. From germline, CDR1 is SGHTS and CDR2 YDEGEE. Trimming took 4 bases from V and 3 from J, leaving 14 bases between them. The CDR3 region has the DNA TGTGCCAGCAGCACCCGGCTCCTCTTCTACGAGCAGTACTTC. Protein: CASSTRLLFYEQYF.

This clonotype was seen many times. The CDR3 region is CASSFGRDQPQHF. The CDR3, as DNA: TGTGCCAGCAGTTTCGGACGGGATCAGCCCCAGCATTTT. The chain is built from TRBV12-3 or TRBV12-4 and TRBJ1-5, with unresolved D. The CDR3 totals 13 residues. V lost 3 bases to trimming and J lost 5 bases, with 8 bases between them.